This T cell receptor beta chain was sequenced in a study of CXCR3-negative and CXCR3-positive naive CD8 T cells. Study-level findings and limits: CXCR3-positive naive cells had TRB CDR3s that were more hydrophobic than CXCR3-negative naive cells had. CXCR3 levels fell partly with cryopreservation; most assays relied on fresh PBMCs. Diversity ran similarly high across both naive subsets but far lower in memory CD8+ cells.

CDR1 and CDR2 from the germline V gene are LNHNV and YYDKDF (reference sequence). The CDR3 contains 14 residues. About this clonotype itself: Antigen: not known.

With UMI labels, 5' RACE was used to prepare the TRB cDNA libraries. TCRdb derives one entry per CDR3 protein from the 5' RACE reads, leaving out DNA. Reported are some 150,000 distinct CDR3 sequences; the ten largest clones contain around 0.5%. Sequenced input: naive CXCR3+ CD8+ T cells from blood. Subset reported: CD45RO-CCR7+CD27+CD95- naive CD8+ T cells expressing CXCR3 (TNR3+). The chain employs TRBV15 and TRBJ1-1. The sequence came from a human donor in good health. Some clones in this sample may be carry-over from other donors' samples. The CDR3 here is CATSRDLGNTEAFF.